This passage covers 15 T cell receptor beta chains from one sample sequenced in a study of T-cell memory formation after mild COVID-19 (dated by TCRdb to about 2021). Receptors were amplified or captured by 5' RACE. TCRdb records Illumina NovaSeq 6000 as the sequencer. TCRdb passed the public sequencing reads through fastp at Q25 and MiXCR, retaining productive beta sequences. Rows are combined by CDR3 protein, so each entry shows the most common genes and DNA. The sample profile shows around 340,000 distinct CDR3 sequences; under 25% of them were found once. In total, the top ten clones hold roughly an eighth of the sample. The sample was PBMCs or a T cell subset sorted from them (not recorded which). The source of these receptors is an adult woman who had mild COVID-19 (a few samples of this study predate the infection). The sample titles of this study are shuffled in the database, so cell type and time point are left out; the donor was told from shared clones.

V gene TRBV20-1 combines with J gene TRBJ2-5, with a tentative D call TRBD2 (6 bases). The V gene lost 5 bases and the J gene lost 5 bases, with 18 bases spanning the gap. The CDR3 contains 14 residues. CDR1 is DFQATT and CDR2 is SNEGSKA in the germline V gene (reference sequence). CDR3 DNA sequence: TGCAGTGCTCCGGCGGGGTATCCTAGGGAGACCCAGTACTTC. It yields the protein CSAPAGYPRETQYF.

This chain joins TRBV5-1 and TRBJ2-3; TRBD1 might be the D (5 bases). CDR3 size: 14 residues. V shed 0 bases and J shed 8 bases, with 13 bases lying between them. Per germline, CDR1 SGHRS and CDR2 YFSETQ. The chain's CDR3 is CASSLELRGGTQYF. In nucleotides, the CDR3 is TGCGCCAGCAGCTTGGAACTAAGGGGTGGTACGCAGTATTTT.

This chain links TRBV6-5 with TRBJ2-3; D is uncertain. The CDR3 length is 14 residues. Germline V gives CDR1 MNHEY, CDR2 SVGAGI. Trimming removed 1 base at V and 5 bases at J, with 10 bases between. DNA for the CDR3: TGTGCCAGCAGTTACTTAGGTTCGCAAGATACGCAGTATTTT. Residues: CASSYLGSQDTQYF.

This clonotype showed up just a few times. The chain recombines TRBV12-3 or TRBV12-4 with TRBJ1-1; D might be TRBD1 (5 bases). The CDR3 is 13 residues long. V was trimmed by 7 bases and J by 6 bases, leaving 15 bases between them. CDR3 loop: CASNNQGYPEAFF. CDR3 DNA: TGTGCCAGCAACAATCAGGGTTATCCTGAAGCTTTCTTT.

CDR3 DNA: TGTGCCAGCAGCCCAGCATCAGATACGCAGTATTTT. Protein product: CASSPASDTQYF. The chain links TRBV7-9 to TRBJ2-3; no clear D. The ends were cut back, 5 bases at V and 4 bases at J, with 7 bases in the middle. Per germline, CDR1 SEHNR and CDR2 FQNEAQ (reference sequence). The CDR3 covers 12 residues.

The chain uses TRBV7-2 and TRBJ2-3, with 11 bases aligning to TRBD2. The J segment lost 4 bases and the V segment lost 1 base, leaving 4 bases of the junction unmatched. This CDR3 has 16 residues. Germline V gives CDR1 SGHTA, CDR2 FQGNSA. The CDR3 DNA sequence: TGTGCCAGCAGCTTAGGTTTACTAGCGGGGGCAGATACGCAGTATTTT. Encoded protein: CASSLGLLAGADTQYF.

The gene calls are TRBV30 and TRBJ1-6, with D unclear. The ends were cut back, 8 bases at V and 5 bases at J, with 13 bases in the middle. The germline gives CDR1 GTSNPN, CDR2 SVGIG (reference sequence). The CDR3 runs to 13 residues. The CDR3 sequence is CAHPAGDNSPLHF. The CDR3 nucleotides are TGTGCCCACCCGGCAGGAGATAATTCACCCCTCCACTTT.

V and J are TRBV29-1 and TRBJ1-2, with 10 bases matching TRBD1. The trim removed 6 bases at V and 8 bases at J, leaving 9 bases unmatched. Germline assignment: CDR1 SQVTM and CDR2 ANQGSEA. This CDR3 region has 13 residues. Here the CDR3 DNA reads TGCAGCGTGTACCGGGACAGGGGTAAAGGCTACACCTTC. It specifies CSVYRDRGKGYTF.

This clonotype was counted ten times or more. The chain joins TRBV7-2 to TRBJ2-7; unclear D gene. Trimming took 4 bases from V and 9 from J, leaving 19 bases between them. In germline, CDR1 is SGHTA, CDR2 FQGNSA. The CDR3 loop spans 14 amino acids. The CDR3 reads CASSSWSALKGQYF. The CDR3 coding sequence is TGTGCCAGCAGCTCGTGGTCGGCGTTAAAGGGGCAGTACTTC.

CDR3 loop: CASSRTGGGDEQYF. The CDR3 nucleotides are TGTGCCAGCTCACGGACAGGGGGCGGGGACGAGCAGTACTTC. The chain recombines TRBV18 with TRBJ2-7; 11 bases line up with TRBD1. Germline assignment: CDR1 KGHSH and CDR2 LQKENI. V gave up 4 bases and J gave up 5 bases; unmatched junction bases: 4. This CDR3 spans 14 amino acids.

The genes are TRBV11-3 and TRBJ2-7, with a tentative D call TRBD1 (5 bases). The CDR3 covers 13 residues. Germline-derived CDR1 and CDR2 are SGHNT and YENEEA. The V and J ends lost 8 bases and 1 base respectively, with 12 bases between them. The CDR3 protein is CASAGPESYEQYF. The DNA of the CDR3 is TGTGCCAGCGCAGGGCCAGAGTCCTACGAGCAGTACTTC.

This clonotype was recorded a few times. The CDR3: CASRDRSPGNTIYF. In DNA form, the CDR3 reads TGTGCCAGCCGAGACAGGTCCCCTGGAAACACCATATATTTT. The V gene is TRBV6-5, the J gene TRBJ1-3, with D possibly TRBD1 on 6 matching bases. Germline-derived CDR1 and CDR2 are MNHEY and SVGAGI. The V gene lost 8 bases and the J gene lost 2 bases, with 13 bases spanning the gap. The CDR3 is 14 residues long.

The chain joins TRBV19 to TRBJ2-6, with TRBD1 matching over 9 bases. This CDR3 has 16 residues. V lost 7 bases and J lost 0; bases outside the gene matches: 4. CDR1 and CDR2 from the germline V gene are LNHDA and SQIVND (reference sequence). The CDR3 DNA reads TGTGCCAGTACCAGGGGACAGGGCTCTGGGGCCAACGTCCTGACTTTC. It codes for CASTRGQGSGANVLTF.

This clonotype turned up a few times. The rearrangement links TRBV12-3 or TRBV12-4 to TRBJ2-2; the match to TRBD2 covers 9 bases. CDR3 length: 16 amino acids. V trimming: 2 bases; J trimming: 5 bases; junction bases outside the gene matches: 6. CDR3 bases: TGTGCCAGCAGTTTAAAGCGGGCGGGAGGGACCGGGGAGCTGTTTTTT. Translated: CASSLKRAGGTGELFF.

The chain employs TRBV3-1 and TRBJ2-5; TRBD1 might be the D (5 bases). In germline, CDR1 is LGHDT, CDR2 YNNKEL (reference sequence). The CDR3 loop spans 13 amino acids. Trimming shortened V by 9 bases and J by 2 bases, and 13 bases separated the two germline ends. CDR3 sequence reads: CASKLGAQETQYF. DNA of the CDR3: TGTGCCAGTAAGCTTGGGGCACAAGAGACCCAGTACTTC.